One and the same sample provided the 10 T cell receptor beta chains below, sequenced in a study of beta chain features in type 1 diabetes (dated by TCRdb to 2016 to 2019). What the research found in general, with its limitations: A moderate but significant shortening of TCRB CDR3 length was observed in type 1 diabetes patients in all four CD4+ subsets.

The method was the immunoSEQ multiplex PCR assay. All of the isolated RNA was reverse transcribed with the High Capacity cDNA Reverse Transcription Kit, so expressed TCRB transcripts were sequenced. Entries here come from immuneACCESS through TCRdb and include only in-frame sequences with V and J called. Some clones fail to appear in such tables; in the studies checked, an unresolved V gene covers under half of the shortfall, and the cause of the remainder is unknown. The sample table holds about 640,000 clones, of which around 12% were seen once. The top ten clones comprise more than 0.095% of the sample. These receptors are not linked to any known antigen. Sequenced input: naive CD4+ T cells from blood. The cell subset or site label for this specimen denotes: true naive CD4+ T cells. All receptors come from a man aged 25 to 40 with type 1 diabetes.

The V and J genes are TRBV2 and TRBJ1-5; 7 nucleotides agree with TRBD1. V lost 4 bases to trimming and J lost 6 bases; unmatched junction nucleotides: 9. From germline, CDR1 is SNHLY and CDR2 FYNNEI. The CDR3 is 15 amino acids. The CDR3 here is CASSGDRDRSQPQHF. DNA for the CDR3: TGTGCCAGCAGTGGCGACAGGGATCGTAGTCAGCCCCAGCATTTT. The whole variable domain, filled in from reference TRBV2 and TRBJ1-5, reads EPEVTQTPSHQVTQMGQEVILRCVPISNHLYFYWYRQILGQKVEFLVSFYNNEISEKSEIFDDQFSVERPDGSNFTLKIRSTKLEDSAMYFCASSGDRDRSQPQHFGDGTRLSIL.

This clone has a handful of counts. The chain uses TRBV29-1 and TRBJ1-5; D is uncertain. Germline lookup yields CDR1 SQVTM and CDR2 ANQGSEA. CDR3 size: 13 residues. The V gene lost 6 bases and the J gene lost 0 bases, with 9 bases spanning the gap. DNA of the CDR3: TGCAGCGTCACCCCCGGTAGCAATCAGCCCCAGCATTTT. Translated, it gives CSVTPGSNQPQHF.

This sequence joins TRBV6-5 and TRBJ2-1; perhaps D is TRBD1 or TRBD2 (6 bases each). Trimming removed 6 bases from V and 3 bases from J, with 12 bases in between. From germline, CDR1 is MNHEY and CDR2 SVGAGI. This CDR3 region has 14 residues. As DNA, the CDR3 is TGTGCCAGCAGACTACAGGGAGGCTACAATGAGCAGTTCTTC. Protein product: CASRLQGGYNEQFF.

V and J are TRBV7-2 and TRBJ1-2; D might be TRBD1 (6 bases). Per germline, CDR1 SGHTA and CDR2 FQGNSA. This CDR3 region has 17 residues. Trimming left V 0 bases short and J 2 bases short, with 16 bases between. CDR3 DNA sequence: TGTGCCAGCAGCTTAGCTGTGGCCAGGGGAACCAACTATGGCTACACCTTC. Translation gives CASSLAVARGTNYGYTF. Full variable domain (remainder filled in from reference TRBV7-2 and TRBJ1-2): GAGVSQSPSNKVTEKGKDVELRCDPISGHTALYWYRQSLGQGLEFLIYFQGNSAPDKSGLPSDRFSAERTGGSVSTLTIQRTQQEDSAVYLCASSLAVARGTNYGYTFGSGTRLTVV.

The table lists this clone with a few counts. In DNA, the CDR3 is TGTGCCAGCAGCCAAGGGGACAGGGAGCAAGAGACCCAGTACTTC. Protein: CASSQGDREQETQYF. This chain joins TRBV14 and TRBJ2-5, with 9 positions matching TRBD1. CDR1 SGHDN and CDR2 FVKESK come from the germline V gene. V trimming: 1 base; J trimming: 2 bases; junction bases outside the gene matches: 2. The CDR3 consists of 15 residues.

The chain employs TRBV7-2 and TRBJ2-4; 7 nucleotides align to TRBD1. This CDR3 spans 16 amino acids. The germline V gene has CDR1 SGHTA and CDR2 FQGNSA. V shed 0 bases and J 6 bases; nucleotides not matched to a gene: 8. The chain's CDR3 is CASSLAIKGQRNIQYF. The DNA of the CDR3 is TGTGCCAGCAGCTTAGCGATTAAGGGACAGAGAAACATTCAGTACTTC.

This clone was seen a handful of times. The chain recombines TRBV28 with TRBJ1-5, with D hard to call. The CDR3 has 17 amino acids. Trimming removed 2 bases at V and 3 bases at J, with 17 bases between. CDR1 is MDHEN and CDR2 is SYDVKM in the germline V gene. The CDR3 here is CASSLIVPDSYNQPQHF. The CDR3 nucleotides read TGTGCCAGCAGTTTAATCGTTCCGGACTCGTACAATCAGCCCCAGCATTTT.

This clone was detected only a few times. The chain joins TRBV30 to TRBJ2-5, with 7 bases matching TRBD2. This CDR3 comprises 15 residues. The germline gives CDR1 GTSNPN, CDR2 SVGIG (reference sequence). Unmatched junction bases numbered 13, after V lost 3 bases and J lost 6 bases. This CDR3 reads CAWRGWAGVEKTQYF. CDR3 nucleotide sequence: TGTGCCTGGAGGGGTTGGGCGGGGGTAGAGAAGACCCAGTACTTC.

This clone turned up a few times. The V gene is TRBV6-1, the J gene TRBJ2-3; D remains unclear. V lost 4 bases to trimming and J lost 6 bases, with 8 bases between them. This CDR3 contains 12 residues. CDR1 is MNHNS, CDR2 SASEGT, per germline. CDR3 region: CASSALPDTQYF. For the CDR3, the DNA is TGTGCCAGCAGTGCTTTGCCGGATACGCAGTATTTT.

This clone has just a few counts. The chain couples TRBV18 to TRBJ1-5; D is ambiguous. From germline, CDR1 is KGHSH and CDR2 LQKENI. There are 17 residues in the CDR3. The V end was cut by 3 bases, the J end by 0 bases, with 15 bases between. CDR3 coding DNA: TGTGCCAGCTCACCCATAATCGTCACAGATAGCAATCAGCCCCAGCATTTT. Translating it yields CASSPIIVTDSNQPQHF.